One and the same sample provided the 28 T cell receptor beta chains below, sequenced in a study of post-analysis software for immune sequencing data. General observations from the study: The study found TRBV5-6, TRBV5-1 and TRBV20-1 among a few TRBV segments more frequent in patients than controls.

Prepared TCR beta cDNA libraries contained unique molecular identifiers. Via MiXCR, TCRdb re-called the PCR reads, giving one row per CDR3 protein. The sample contains 740,000 or so distinct CDR3 sequences, approximately 50% of which appear only once. Their target antigens are unknown. The specimen sequenced was blood. All receptors come from a girl under 18 with multiple sclerosis.

The chain is built from TRBV7-9 and TRBJ2-7, with a weak D call TRBD2 (6 bases). V shed 5 bases and J shed 4 bases, with 27 bases lying between them. The CDR3 extends over 18 amino acids. Germline lookup yields CDR1 SEHNR and CDR2 FQNEAQ (reference sequence). The CDR3 coding sequence is TGTGCCAGCAGCAAAACGCCCCTTCTAGCGCCCAACTTGTACGAGCAGTACTTC. Its protein product is CASSKTPLLAPNLYEQYF.

V usage is TRBV6-6 and J usage is TRBJ2-3, with TRBD2 matching over 10 bases. V gave up 5 bases and J gave up 2 bases; unmatched junction bases: 4. Germline loops: CDR1 MNHNY, CDR2 SVGAGI (reference sequence). This CDR3 is 15 amino acids long. CDR3 residues: CASSVGTSVTDTQYF. In nucleotides, the CDR3 is TGTGCCAGCAGTGTCGGGACTAGCGTCACAGATACGCAGTATTTT.

The gene calls are TRBV9 and TRBJ1-1; D is unclear. V lost 2 bases and J lost 1, with 9 bases in between. This CDR3 is 14 amino acids long. Germline CDR1 and CDR2: SGDLS and YYNGEE. The CDR3 reads CASSVDPRNTEAFF. As DNA, the CDR3 is TGTGCCAGCAGCGTGGACCCGAGGAACACTGAAGCTTTCTTT.

This clonotype turned up a few times. The J gene is TRBJ1-2, the V gene TRBV29-1; 8 bases map to TRBD1. The CDR3 runs to 14 residues. The germline gives CDR1 SQVTM, CDR2 ANQGSEA. V gave up 4 bases and J gave up 0 bases; unmatched junction bases: 4. The CDR3 sequence is CSVGDRGTNYGYTF. The CDR3 bases are TGCAGCGTTGGAGACAGGGGAACTAACTATGGCTACACCTTC.

The chain recombines TRBV11-3 with TRBJ2-3; 7 bases align to TRBD2. Germline lookup yields CDR1 SGHNT and CDR2 YENEEA. This CDR3 has 15 residues. V was clipped by 4 bases and J by 3 bases; unmatched bases: 7. The CDR3 sequence: CASSSGLGSTDTQYF. The CDR3 DNA follows: TGTGCCAGCAGCTCCGGACTAGGAAGTACAGATACGCAGTATTTT.

The genes are TRBV12-3 or TRBV12-4 and TRBJ2-1; 12 nucleotides align to TRBD1. V gave up 6 bases and J gave up 8 bases; unmatched junction bases: 11. This CDR3 is 16 amino acids long. The CDR3 coding sequence is TGTGCCAGCAGCGCCTTCGTCGGGACAGGGGGCCATGAGCAGTTCTTC. Protein sequence: CASSAFVGTGGHEQFF.

This clonotype appeared a few times. The chain links TRBV6-6 to TRBJ2-7; D might be TRBD1 or TRBD2, each matching 5 bases. Germline V gene data show CDR1 as MNHNY and CDR2 as SVGAGI (reference sequence). Trimming cost V 2 bases and J 1 base, with 12 bases left between them. The CDR3 loop spans 15 amino acids. CDR3 region: CASSYDRDPSYEQYF. The CDR3 DNA is TGTGCCAGCAGTTACGATCGGGACCCGTCCTACGAGCAGTACTTC.

This sequence joins TRBV11-2 and TRBJ2-1, with a possible D match to TRBD2 (6 bases). This CDR3 region has 15 residues. Germline lookup yields CDR1 SGHAT and CDR2 FQNNGV. Trimming took 1 base from V and 2 from J, leaving 9 bases between them. This CDR3 reads CASSLAGRPYNEQFF. The CDR3 coding sequence is TGTGCCAGCAGCTTAGCGGGGAGGCCCTACAATGAGCAGTTCTTC.

CDR3 sequence (DNA): TGTGCTAGTCGGGCAGAAACATACGAGCAGTACTTC. Translation: CASRAETYEQYF. The chain employs TRBV12-5 and TRBJ2-7; D is unclear. This CDR3 is 12 amino acids long. The V gene lost 8 bases and the J gene lost 4 bases, with 12 bases spanning the gap. CDR1 and CDR2 from the germline V gene are LGHNT and FRNRAP.

V and J are TRBV2 and TRBJ2-3; D is unresolved. Germline loops: CDR1 SNHLY, CDR2 FYNNEI. This CDR3 comprises 14 residues. Trimming removed 7 bases from V and 3 bases from J, with 14 bases in between. As DNA, the CDR3 is TGTGCCAGCACTAGTAGCCGAGGAACAGATACGCAGTATTTT. This codes for CASTSSRGTDTQYF.

A word on this clonotype: Mismatch with germline at one junction end may stem from a read error. The chain has TRBV5-1 and TRBJ2-7, with D perhaps assigned TRBD1 or TRBD2 (5 bases each). The CDR3 contains 14 residues. Germline lookup yields CDR1 SGHRS and CDR2 YFSETQ. CDR3 in amino acids: CASSSGPLSCEQYF. In DNA form, the CDR3 reads TGCGCCAGCAGCTCGGGGCCCCTCTCCTGCGAGCAGTACTTC.

The rearrangement links TRBV6-6 to TRBJ2-7; D assignment may be TRBD1 or TRBD2 (6 bases each). Deletions cut 8 bases from V and 3 bases from J, with 14 bases between. This CDR3 has 13 residues. CDR1 and CDR2 (germline): MNHNY, SVGAGI (reference sequence). The CDR3 DNA follows: TGTGCCAGCCGCGGGACATTCGTCTACGAGCAGTACTTC. It is translated as CASRGTFVYEQYF.

The genes are TRBV4-1 and TRBJ2-7, with 11 bases identical to TRBD1. The germline V gene encodes CDR1 MGHRA and CDR2 YSYEKL. The CDR3 length is 16 residues. The V segment lost 3 bases and the J segment 2 bases; nucleotides outside the gene matches: 6. The CDR3 loop is CASSHPGGQGAYEQYF. The CDR3 DNA is TGCGCCAGCAGCCATCCAGGGGGACAGGGGGCCTACGAGCAGTACTTC.

This clonotype was detected a few times. This rearrangement joins TRBV29-1 to TRBJ1-2; D may be TRBD1 (5 bases). The germline CDR1 and CDR2 sequences are SQVTM and ANQGSEA. With 4 bases removed from V and 2 bases from J, the gap between germline ends came to 14 bases. The CDR3 spans 14 residues. CDR3 DNA sequence: TGCAGCGTTGTGAAGGGGACTGCCAACTATGGCTACACCTTC. Its translation: CSVVKGTANYGYTF.

The chain uses TRBV20-1 and TRBJ2-5, with TRBD1 matching over 9 bases. Looked up from germline, CDR1 is DFQATT and CDR2 is SNEGSKA (reference sequence). This CDR3 spans 13 amino acids. CDR3 region: CGRSQGAGETQYF. DNA of the CDR3: TGCGGAAGATCACAGGGGGCGGGAGAGACCCAGTACTTC.

The chain links TRBV5-1 to TRBJ2-7; TRBD2 matches 11 bases. This CDR3 is 15 amino acids long. The junction had 6 bases not matched to a gene; V was cut back by 4 bases and J by 3 bases. Germline V CDR1 and CDR2: SGHRS, YFSETQ. The CDR3 DNA reads as TGCGCCAGCAGCCCGGAGCTAGCGGGGGGCTACGAGCAGTACTTC. This translates into CASSPELAGGYEQYF.

With regard to this clonotype: A junction end diverges from the germline sequence, so it may reflect a read error. The chain links TRBV20-1 to TRBJ2-4; D may correspond to TRBD1 or TRBD2 (5 bases each). Germline values: CDR1 DFQATT, CDR2 SNEGSKA (reference sequence). This CDR3 has 13 residues. CDR3 loop: CSTSAALRGEQYF. DNA of the CDR3: TGCAGTACTAGTGCGGCTCTGAGAGGGGAGCAGTACTTC.

The chain is built from TRBV6-5 and TRBJ2-5; D is tentatively TRBD1 or TRBD2 (5 bases each). From germline, CDR1 is MNHEY and CDR2 SVGAGI. V was clipped by 6 bases and J by 11 bases, with 25 bases between them. The CDR3 runs to 15 residues. The CDR3: CASSLRRGTPNEQYF. DNA for the CDR3: TGTGCCAGCAGCCTCCGACGAGGGACCCCCAATGAGCAGTACTTC.

This clonotype was seen a handful of times. This rearrangement joins TRBV18 to TRBJ2-5, with a weak D call TRBD2 (5 bases). The V end lost 7 bases, the J end lost 3 bases, and 15 bases lay between the germline ends. The CDR3 is 14 amino acids. Germline CDR1 is KGHSH and CDR2 is LQKENI. DNA for the CDR3: TGTGCCAGCTTCGGGCGGGTTGGTGAAGAGACCCAGTACTTC. The encoded protein is CASFGRVGEETQYF.

The rearrangement links TRBV29-1 to TRBJ1-2; a possible D gene is TRBD1 (5 bases). V was cut by 3 bases and J by 0 bases, with 11 bases left in between. This CDR3 is built from 14 residues. The germline V gene has CDR1 SQVTM and CDR2 ANQGSEA. As DNA, the CDR3 is TGCAGCGTTGATCCCCGGGGGGCTAACTATGGCTACACCTTC. It yields the protein CSVDPRGANYGYTF.

This clonotype has just a few counts. The chain joins TRBV10-3 to TRBJ2-5; 7 bases agree with TRBD1. The germline CDR1 and CDR2 sequences are ENHRY and SYGVKD. The CDR3 runs 16 residues. The V and J ends lost 5 bases and 4 bases, in that order; junction bases with no gene match: 13. CDR3 amino acids: CAISYSPGQHLETQYF. CDR3 nucleotides: TGTGCCATCAGTTATTCCCCGGGACAGCACTTAGAGACCCAGTACTTC.

V gene TRBV7-2 combines with J gene TRBJ2-7; D is tentatively TRBD1 or TRBD2 (6 bases each). Germline V gene sequence: CDR1 SGHTA, CDR2 FQGNSA. CDR3 size: 15 residues. Deletions cut 0 bases from V and 4 bases from J, with 13 bases between. The chain's CDR3 is CASSLAGGPVYEQYF. CDR3 in DNA: TGTGCCAGCAGCTTAGCGGGGGGCCCGGTTTACGAGCAGTACTTC.

The chain couples TRBV7-2 to TRBJ1-4; a possible D gene is TRBD1 (5 bases). V lost 1 base, J lost 8 bases, and 17 bases lay in between. This CDR3 comprises 16 residues. The germline CDR1 and CDR2 sequences are SGHTA and FQGNSA. CDR3 region: CASSLGGSAGREKLFF. The CDR3 nucleotides are TGTGCCAGCAGCTTAGGGGGATCGGCAGGGAGAGAAAAACTGTTTTTT. Complete variable domain (other parts from reference TRBV7-2 and TRBJ1-4): GAGVSQSPSNKVTEKGKDVELRCDPISGHTALYWYRQSLGQGLEFLIYFQGNSAPDKSGLPSDRFSAERTGGSVSTLTIQRTQQEDSAVYLCASSLGGSAGREKLFFGSGTQLSVL.

This clonotype appeared a single time. CDR3 DNA: TGTGCCAGCAGCTTAGTTCCAGGGGTCAAACCGAACACTGAAGCTTTCTTT. It translates to CASSLVPGVKPNTEAFF. The chain carries TRBV7-9 and TRBJ1-1; a weak D match, TRBD1 (6 bases). Germline values: CDR1 SEHNR, CDR2 FQNEAQ (reference sequence). CDR3 size: 17 residues. Trimming pared 1 base from V and 1 base from J, leaving 16 bases between.

A few counts support this clonotype. This sequence joins TRBV9 and TRBJ1-2, with 8 bases identical to TRBD1. V lost 0 bases to trimming and J lost 8 bases; unmatched junction nucleotides: 3. There are 13 residues in the CDR3. Germline V lookup: CDR1 SGDLS, CDR2 YYNGEE. The CDR3 coding sequence is TGTGCCAGCAGCGTAGTAACAGGGGGGGGCTACACCTTC. Translating gives CASSVVTGGGYTF.

The chain joins TRBV2 to TRBJ2-3; possible D gene TRBD2, 5 bases. With 7 bases removed from V and 3 bases from J, the gap between germline ends came to 29 bases. In germline, CDR1 is SNHLY, CDR2 FYNNEI. The CDR3 is made up of 19 amino acids. The CDR3, as DNA: TGTGCCAGCACCAGGCCTGGAGTTAGGGCAGTCGGGGTGACAGATACGCAGTATTTT. Amino acid sequence: CASTRPGVRAVGVTDTQYF.

The V call is TRBV6-2 or TRBV6-3, the J call TRBJ2-6; 7 bases match TRBD1. The V segment lost 8 bases and the J segment 0 bases; nucleotides outside the gene matches: 19. The CDR3 is 20 amino acids. Germline CDR1 MNHEY, CDR2 SVGEGT. CDR3 DNA: TGTGCCAGCCGCCCTATATACGGCGCCAGGGGGAGCTCTGGGGCCAACGTCCTGACTTTC. Translated: CASRPIYGARGSSGANVLTF.

This chain links TRBV10-3 with TRBJ2-7; 7 bases map to TRBD1. Losses at the gene ends were 5 bases for V and 4 bases for J; bases not matched to a gene: 8. Per the germline V gene, CDR1 is ENHRY and CDR2 is SYGVKD. The CDR3 consists of 14 residues. CDR3 protein: CAISSTGKRYEQYF. The CDR3 nucleotides are TGTGCCATCAGTTCGACAGGGAAAAGGTACGAGCAGTACTTC.